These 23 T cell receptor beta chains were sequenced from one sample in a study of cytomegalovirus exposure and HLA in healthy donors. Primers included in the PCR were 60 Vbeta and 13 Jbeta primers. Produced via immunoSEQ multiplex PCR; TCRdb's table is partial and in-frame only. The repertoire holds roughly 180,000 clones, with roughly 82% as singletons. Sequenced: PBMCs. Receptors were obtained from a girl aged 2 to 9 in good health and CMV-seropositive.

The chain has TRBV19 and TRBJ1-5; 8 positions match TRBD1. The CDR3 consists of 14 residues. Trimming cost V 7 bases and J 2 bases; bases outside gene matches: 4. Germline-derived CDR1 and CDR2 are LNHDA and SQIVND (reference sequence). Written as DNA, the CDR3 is TGTGCCAGTATCGACAGGGGTCGCAATCAGCCCCAGCATTTT. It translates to CASIDRGRNQPQHF.

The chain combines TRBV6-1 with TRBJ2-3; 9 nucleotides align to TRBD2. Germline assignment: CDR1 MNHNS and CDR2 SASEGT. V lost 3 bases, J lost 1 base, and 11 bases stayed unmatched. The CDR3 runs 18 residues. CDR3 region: CASSDSEGSGRRTDTQYF. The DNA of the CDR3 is TGTGCCAGCAGTGATTCCGAGGGAAGCGGGAGGCGCACAGATACGCAGTATTTT.

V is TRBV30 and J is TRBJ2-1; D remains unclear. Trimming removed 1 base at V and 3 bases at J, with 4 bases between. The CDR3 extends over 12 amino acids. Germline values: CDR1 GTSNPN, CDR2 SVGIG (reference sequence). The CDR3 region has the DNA TGTGCCTGGAGTGGACTCTACAATGAGCAGTTCTTC. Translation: CAWSGLYNEQFF.

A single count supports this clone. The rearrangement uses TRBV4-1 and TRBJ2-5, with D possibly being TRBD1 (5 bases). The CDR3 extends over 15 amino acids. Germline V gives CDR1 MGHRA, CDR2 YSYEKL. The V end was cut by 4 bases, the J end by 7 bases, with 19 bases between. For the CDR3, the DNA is TGCGCCAGCAGCCTCCAAGGGGTGTCGGACGGGACCCAGTACTTC. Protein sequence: CASSLQGVSDGTQYF.

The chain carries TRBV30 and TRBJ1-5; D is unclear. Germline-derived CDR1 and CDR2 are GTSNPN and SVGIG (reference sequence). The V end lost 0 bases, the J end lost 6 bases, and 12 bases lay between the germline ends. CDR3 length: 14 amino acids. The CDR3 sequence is CAWSVRRVGQPQHF. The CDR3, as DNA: TGTGCCTGGAGTGTACGGAGGGTAGGTCAGCCCCAGCATTTT.

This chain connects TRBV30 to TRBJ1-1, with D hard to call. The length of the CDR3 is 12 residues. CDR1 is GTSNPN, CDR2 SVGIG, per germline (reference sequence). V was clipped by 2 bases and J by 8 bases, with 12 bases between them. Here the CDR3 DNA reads TGTGCCTGGAGTTCTGACGAGGGAGAAGCTTTCTTT. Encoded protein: CAWSSDEGEAFF.

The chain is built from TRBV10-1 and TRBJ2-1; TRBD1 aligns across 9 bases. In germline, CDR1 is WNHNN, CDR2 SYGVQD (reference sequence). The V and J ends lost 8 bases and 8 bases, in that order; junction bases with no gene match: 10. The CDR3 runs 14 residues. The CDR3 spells CASGRTGVFDEQFF. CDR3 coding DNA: TGCGCCAGCGGGAGGACAGGGGTTTTCGATGAGCAGTTCTTC.

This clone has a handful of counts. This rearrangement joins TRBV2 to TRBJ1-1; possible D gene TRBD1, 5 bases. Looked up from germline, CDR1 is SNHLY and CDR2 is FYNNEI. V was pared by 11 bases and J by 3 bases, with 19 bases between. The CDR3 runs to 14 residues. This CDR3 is CADGVGAIDTEAFF. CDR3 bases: TGTGCCGACGGAGTAGGGGCGATAGACACTGAAGCTTTCTTT.

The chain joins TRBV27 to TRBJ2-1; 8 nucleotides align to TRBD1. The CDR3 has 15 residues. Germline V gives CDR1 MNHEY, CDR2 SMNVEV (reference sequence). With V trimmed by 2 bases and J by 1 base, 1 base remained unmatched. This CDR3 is CASSLDRGSYNEQFF. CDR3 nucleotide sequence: TGTGCCAGCAGTTTAGACAGGGGATCCTACAATGAGCAGTTCTTC.

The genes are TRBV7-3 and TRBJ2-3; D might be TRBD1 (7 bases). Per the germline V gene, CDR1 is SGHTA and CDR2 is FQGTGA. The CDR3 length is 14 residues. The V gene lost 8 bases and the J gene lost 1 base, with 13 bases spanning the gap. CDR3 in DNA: TGTGCCAGCGGGCTCAGGGGGGGCACAGATACGCAGTATTTT. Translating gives CASGLRGGTDTQYF.

For the CDR3, the DNA is TGTGCCAGCAGATGGCAGGCCGCCTACGAGCAGTACTTC. Its translation: CASRWQAAYEQYF. This chain uses TRBV28 with TRBJ2-7; D unresolved. Per the germline V gene, CDR1 is MDHEN and CDR2 is SYDVKM. CDR3 length: 13 amino acids. V was pared by 6 bases and J by 2 bases, with 11 bases between.

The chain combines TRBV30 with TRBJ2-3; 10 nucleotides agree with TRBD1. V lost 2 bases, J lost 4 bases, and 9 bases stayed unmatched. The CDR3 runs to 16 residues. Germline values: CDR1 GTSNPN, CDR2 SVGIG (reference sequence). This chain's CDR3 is CAWSPAGTGASDTQYF. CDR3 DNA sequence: TGTGCCTGGAGTCCCGCCGGGACAGGGGCCTCAGATACGCAGTATTTT.

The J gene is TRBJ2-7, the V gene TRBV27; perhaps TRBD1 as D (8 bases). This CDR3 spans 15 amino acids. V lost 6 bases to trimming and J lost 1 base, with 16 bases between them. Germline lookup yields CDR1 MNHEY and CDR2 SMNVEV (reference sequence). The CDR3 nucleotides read TGTGCCAGCAGCTTAGGACAGGGACTATCCTACGAGCAGTACTTC. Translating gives CASSLGQGLSYEQYF.

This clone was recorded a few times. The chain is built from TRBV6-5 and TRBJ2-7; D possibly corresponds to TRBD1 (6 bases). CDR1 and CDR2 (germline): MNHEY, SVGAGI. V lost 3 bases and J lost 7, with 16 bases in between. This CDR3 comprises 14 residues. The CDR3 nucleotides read TGTGCCAGCAGTTATGGTCCAGGGGTGAGGGAGCAGTACTTC. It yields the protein CASSYGPGVREQYF.

The CDR3 spells CAISVQEGQYEDTQYF. The CDR3 nucleotides read TGTGCCATCAGTGTTCAAGAGGGACAGTATGAGGATACGCAGTATTTT. This chain uses TRBV10-3 with TRBJ2-3; 7 bases fit TRBD1. The CDR3 is 16 residues long. The germline gives CDR1 ENHRY, CDR2 SYGVKD. Unmatched junction bases numbered 13, after V lost 4 bases and J lost 6 bases.

This CDR3 reads CASRLAGVDEQFF. The CDR3 region has the DNA TGTGCCAGCCGACTAGCGGGGGTCGATGAGCAGTTCTTC. V gene TRBV2 combines with J gene TRBJ2-1, with TRBD2 matching over 12 bases. CDR1 is SNHLY and CDR2 is FYNNEI in the germline V gene. V lost 8 bases and J lost 8; bases outside the gene matches: 4. This CDR3 comprises 13 residues.

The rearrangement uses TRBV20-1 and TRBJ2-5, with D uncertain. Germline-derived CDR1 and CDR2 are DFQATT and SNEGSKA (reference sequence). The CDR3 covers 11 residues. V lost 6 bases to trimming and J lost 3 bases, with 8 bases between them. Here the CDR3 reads CSARPEETQYF. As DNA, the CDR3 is TGCAGTGCCAGACCCGAAGAGACCCAGTACTTC.

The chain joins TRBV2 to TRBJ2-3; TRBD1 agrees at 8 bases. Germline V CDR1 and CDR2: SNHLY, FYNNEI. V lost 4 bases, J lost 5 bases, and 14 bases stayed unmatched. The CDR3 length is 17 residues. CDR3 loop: CASSGWDRFATGDTQYF. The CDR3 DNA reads TGTGCCAGCAGTGGCTGGGACAGGTTCGCTACGGGAGATACGCAGTATTTT. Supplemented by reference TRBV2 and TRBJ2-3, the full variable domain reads EPEVTQTPSHQVTQMGQEVILRCVPISNHLYFYWYRQILGQKVEFLVSFYNNEISEKSEIFDDQFSVERPDGSNFTLKIRSTKLEDSAMYFCASSGWDRFATGDTQYFGPGTRLTVL.

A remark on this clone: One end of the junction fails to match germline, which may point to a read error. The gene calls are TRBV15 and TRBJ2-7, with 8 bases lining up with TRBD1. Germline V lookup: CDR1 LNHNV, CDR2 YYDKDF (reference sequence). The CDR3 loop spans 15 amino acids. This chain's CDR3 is CAASRETGVGYEQYF. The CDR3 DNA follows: TGTGCCGCCAGCAGAGAGACAGGGGTCGGGTACGAGCAGTACTTC.

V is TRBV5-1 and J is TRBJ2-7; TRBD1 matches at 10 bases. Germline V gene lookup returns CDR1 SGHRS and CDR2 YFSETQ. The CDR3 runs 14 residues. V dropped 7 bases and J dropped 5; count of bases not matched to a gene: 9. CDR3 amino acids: CASLNTGTGDEQYF. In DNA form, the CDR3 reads TGCGCCAGCCTAAATACAGGGACAGGGGACGAGCAGTACTTC.

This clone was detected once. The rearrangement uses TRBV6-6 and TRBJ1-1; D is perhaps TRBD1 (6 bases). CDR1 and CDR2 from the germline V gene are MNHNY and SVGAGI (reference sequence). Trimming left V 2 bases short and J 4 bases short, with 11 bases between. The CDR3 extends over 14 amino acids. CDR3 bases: TGTGCCAGCAGTTACCTGCCAGGGGTCACTGAAGCTTTCTTT. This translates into CASSYLPGVTEAFF.

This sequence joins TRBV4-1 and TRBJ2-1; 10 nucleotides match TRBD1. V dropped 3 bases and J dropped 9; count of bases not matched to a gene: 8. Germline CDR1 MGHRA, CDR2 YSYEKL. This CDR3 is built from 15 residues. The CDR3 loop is CASSQAGQGISEQFF. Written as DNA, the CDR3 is TGCGCCAGCAGCCAGGCGGGACAGGGGATAAGTGAGCAGTTCTTC.

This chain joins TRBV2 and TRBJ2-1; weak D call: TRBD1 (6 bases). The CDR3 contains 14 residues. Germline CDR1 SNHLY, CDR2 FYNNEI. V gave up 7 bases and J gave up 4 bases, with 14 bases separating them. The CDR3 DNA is TGTGCCAGCACCGACCGGGACACTTACAATGAGCAGTTCTTC. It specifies CASTDRDTYNEQFF.